This passage covers 13 T cell receptor beta chains from one sample sequenced in a study of blood T cell repertoires in COVID-19. The data were produced by immunoSEQ multiplex PCR, yet TCRdb's version contains in-frame clones alone and is incomplete. Found here are about 280,000 clones, 85% of them singletons; the top ten hold about 2.3%. Sequences were obtained from PBMCs or T cells enriched from blood (not recorded which). The receptors originated from a woman aged 50 to 60 who had recovered from COVID-19.

The rearrangement uses TRBV19 and TRBJ1-2; TRBD1 might be the D (6 bases). The CDR3 has 14 residues. The germline V gene has CDR1 LNHDA and CDR2 SQIVND (reference sequence). V lost 7 bases to trimming and J lost 4 bases, with 16 bases between them. In nucleotides, the CDR3 is TGTGCCAGTATGGGGCCGGGGACAATCTATGGCTACACCTTC. Protein product: CASMGPGTIYGYTF.

This rearrangement joins TRBV12-1 to TRBJ1-1; TRBD1, the D gene given by the table, was not confirmed from the DNA. TRBV12-1 is a recognized pseudogene. This CDR3 contains 13 residues. CDR3 in amino acids: CASSSTGGGEAFF. CDR3 bases: TGTGCCAGCAGTTCTACAGGGGGCGGTGAAGCTTTCTTT.

The CDR3 nucleotides read TGTGCCAGCAGCGGTCCGGGACAGGGGCCTCTTAACTATGGCTACACCTTC. Its translation: CASSGPGQGPLNYGYTF. This chain joins TRBV2 and TRBJ1-2, with 10 positions matching TRBD1. With 6 bases clipped from V and 1 base from J, the junction kept 11 bases outside the gene matches. Germline loops: CDR1 SNHLY, CDR2 FYNNEI. This CDR3 has 17 residues.

The chain joins TRBV7-3 to TRBJ2-1, with TRBD2 identical over 11 bases. CDR1 and CDR2 from the germline V gene are SGHTA and FQGTGA. The CDR3 sequence is 15 residues long. V shed 5 bases, J shed 7 bases, and the junction held 7 bases outside the gene matches. CDR3 sequence: CASSRSSGGMNEQFF. The DNA for the CDR3 is TGTGCCAGCAGCAGATCTAGCGGGGGGATGAATGAGCAGTTCTTC.

As to this clone: Other DNA variants within this sample encode the same CDR3. This chain connects TRBV18 to TRBJ1-1; D is perhaps TRBD1 (5 bases). Looked up from germline, CDR1 is KGHSH and CDR2 is LQKENI. The CDR3 covers 13 residues. V lost 5 bases and J 1 base, leaving 8 bases between the germline ends. This CDR3 is CASSSDRNTEAFF. As DNA, the CDR3 is TGTGCCAGCTCATCAGACAGGAACACTGAAGCTTTCTTT.

V and J are TRBV18 and TRBJ2-3, with D possibly matching TRBD2 (5 bases). This CDR3 contains 16 residues. The V gene's germline CDR1 is KGHSH and CDR2 LQKENI. The V end lost 2 bases, the J end lost 6 bases, and 18 bases lay between the germline ends. DNA for the CDR3: TGTGCCAGCTCACCAGGGGTCCCAGTAGGAGGCGATACGCAGTATTTT. Protein: CASSPGVPVGGDTQYF.

This chain connects TRBV5-1 to TRBJ2-7; the match to TRBD2 covers 9 bases. CDR1 is SGHRS, CDR2 YFSETQ, per germline. CDR3 length: 14 residues. The ends lost 4 bases at V and 0 bases at J; junction bases unmatched: 2. CDR3: CASSLSGGSYEQYF. The DNA for the CDR3 is TGCGCCAGCAGCCTTAGCGGGGGCTCCTACGAGCAGTACTTC.

A few counts support this clone. This chain joins TRBV10-3 and TRBJ2-3; D gene unclear. In germline, CDR1 is ENHRY, CDR2 SYGVKD. Trimming removed 6 bases at V and 3 bases at J, with 7 bases between. This CDR3 is 12 amino acids long. Here the CDR3 DNA reads TGTGCCATCAGCGATAGTACAGATACGCAGTATTTT. Translating it yields CAISDSTDTQYF.

J is TRBJ1-5 and V is TRBV19; the match to TRBD1 covers 8 bases. J lost 2 bases, V lost 5 bases, and 8 bases had no gene match. Per germline, CDR1 LNHDA and CDR2 SQIVND (reference sequence). CDR3 length equals 16 residues. The CDR3 here is CASSFGTGSGNQPQHF. In nucleotides, the CDR3 is TGTGCCAGTAGTTTTGGGACAGGCTCAGGCAATCAGCCCCAGCATTTT. The whole variable domain, remainder taken from reference TRBV19 and TRBJ1-5, is DGGITQSPKYLFRKEGQNVTLSCEQNLNHDAMYWYRQDPGQGLRLIYYSQIVNDFQKGDIAEGYSVSREKKESFPLTVTSAQKNPTAFYLCASSFGTGSGNQPQHFGDGTRLSIL.

V and J are TRBV5-1 and TRBJ1-6; D is ambiguous. With 1 base removed from V and 5 bases from J, the gap between germline ends came to 4 bases. Germline V gene sequence: CDR1 SGHRS, CDR2 YFSETQ. The CDR3 totals 13 residues. The CDR3 DNA is TGCGCCAGCAGCTTGTCCGATAATTCACCCCTCCACTTT. This encodes CASSLSDNSPLHF.

V and J are TRBV25-1 and TRBJ1-5, with TRBD1 as a possible D gene (5 bases). Deletions cut 4 bases from V and 2 bases from J, with 12 bases between. Germline CDR1 MGHDK, CDR2 SYGVNS. This CDR3 is built from 15 residues. The CDR3 loop reads CASSGRDDGNQPQHF. For the CDR3, the DNA is TGTGCCAGCAGTGGCAGGGATGACGGCAATCAGCCCCAGCATTTT.

In its sample, this clone was seen once. The chain joins TRBV4-2 to TRBJ1-3; D might be TRBD1 (6 bases). The CDR3 is 16 residues long. Germline V gives CDR1 LGHNA, CDR2 YNFKEQ. The V end was cut by 1 base, the J end by 3 bases, with 13 bases between. The CDR3 protein is CASSQVQGQVGNTIYF. Written as DNA, the CDR3 is TGTGCCAGCAGCCAAGTCCAGGGGCAGGTTGGAAACACCATATATTTT.

This chain's CDR3 is CAISDIAGGTYEQYF. The CDR3, as DNA: TGTGCCATCAGTGATATCGCGGGTGGAACCTACGAGCAGTACTTC. The chain joins TRBV10-3 to TRBJ2-7; weak D call: TRBD2 (5 bases). V lost 3 bases to trimming and J lost 2 bases, with 14 bases between them. Germline CDR1 and CDR2: ENHRY and SYGVKD. The CDR3 is made up of 15 amino acids.